These 14 T cell receptor beta chains originate from one sample sequenced in a study of cytomegalovirus exposure and HLA in healthy donors. The PCR contained 60 Vbeta and 13 Jbeta primers. Measured with immunoSEQ multiplex PCR; TCRdb has only the in-frame clones, and not every one. Reported are over 100,000 clones; the ten largest clones contain 3.7%. Material: PBMCs. All receptors come from a man younger than 45 in good health and CMV-seronegative.

This chain joins TRBV10-3 and TRBJ1-1, with D possibly TRBD1 on 5 matching bases. The CDR3 sequence is 16 residues long. Germline-derived CDR1 and CDR2 are ENHRY and SYGVKD. V lost 4 bases and J 3 bases, leaving 18 bases between the germline ends. DNA for the CDR3: TGTGCCATCAGTGGGCGGGACGGGCTCGGGGACACTGAAGCTTTCTTT. Its protein is CAISGRDGLGDTEAFF.

The gene calls are TRBV30 and TRBJ1-3; D gene unclear. Trimming stripped 8 bases from V and 4 bases from J, with 15 bases between. The CDR3 spans 13 residues. The V gene's germline CDR1 is GTSNPN and CDR2 SVGIG (reference sequence). CDR3: CARQVTVGNTIYF. The CDR3 nucleotides are TGTGCCCGGCAGGTGACCGTCGGAAACACCATATATTTT.

With regard to this clone: The junction and the germline gene differ at one end; a read error may be behind it. The V and J genes are TRBV2 and TRBJ2-5; 8 nucleotides line up with TRBD1. CDR3 length equals 14 residues. Germline V CDR1 and CDR2: SNHLY, FYNNEI. The CDR3 region has the DNA TGTGCCAGCAGTGGACAGGGGCCCCAAGGGACCCAGTACTTC. Amino acids: CASSGQGPQGTQYF.

The chain is built from TRBV19 and TRBJ1-6; D remains ambiguous. The ends were cut back, 5 bases at V and 7 bases at J, with 18 bases in the middle. Per germline, CDR1 LNHDA and CDR2 SQIVND (reference sequence). The CDR3 is 16 amino acids. For the CDR3, the DNA is TGTGCCAGTAGTCTCTCCTTGGGAGCGCGGAATTCACCCCTCCACTTT. This encodes CASSLSLGARNSPLHF.

The CDR3 DNA is TGTGCCAGCAGCTTAGGGGCCGGCGTCGAGCAGTACTTC. It yields the protein CASSLGAGVEQYF. The rearrangement joins TRBV7-9 to TRBJ2-7, with D unclear. Germline assignment: CDR1 SEHNR and CDR2 FQNEAQ (reference sequence). The ends were cut back, 1 base at V and 6 bases at J, with 10 bases in the middle. This CDR3 contains 13 residues. Variable domain in full (rest from reference TRBV7-9 and TRBJ2-7): DTGVSQNPRHKITKRGQNVTFRCDPISEHNRLYWYRQTLGQGPEFLTYFQNEAQLEKSRLLSDRFSAERPKGSFSTLEIQRTEQGDSAMYLCASSLGAGVEQYFGPGTRLTVT.

This rearrangement joins TRBV7-9 to TRBJ1-4; D is possibly TRBD1 (5 bases). Trimming removed 1 base from V and 7 bases from J, with 13 bases in between. The CDR3 contains 15 residues. Germline assignment: CDR1 SEHNR and CDR2 FQNEAQ (reference sequence). The CDR3 is CASSLGAGLSEKLFF. CDR3 nucleotides: TGTGCCAGCAGCTTAGGGGCAGGGTTAAGTGAAAAACTGTTTTTT.

In DNA, the CDR3 is TGTGCCAGCAGCTTAGAAGACTATTTTGGGACAGATACGCAGTATTTT. Protein: CASSLEDYFGTDTQYF. The J gene is TRBJ2-3, the V gene TRBV7-8, with D possibly being TRBD2 (5 bases). The germline gives CDR1 SGHVS, CDR2 FQNEAQ. V lost 1 base and J lost 3, with 14 bases in between. CDR3 length: 16 residues.

The genes are TRBV11-2 and TRBJ2-1, with TRBD1 identical over 8 bases. The CDR3 extends over 16 amino acids. In germline, CDR1 is SGHAT, CDR2 FQNNGV. V was clipped by 4 bases and J by 16 bases; unmatched bases: 21. CDR3 in DNA: TGTGCCAGCAGCTCCTTCGGGACAGGAGTCCTACAGCTCCCTTTCTTC. It specifies CASSSFGTGVLQLPFF.

V usage is TRBV2 and J usage is TRBJ1-2; 8 bases agree with TRBD1. This CDR3 has 12 residues. The ends lost 6 bases at V and 5 bases at J; junction bases unmatched: 2. Germline loops: CDR1 SNHLY, CDR2 FYNNEI. The CDR3 DNA sequence: TGTGCCAGCAGATGGACAGGGTATGGCTACACCTTC. Translated, it gives CASRWTGYGYTF.

In the case of this clone: One end of the junction fails to match germline, which may point to a read error. The chain has TRBV4-1 and TRBJ1-1, with TRBD1 as a possible D gene (6 bases). This CDR3 region has 15 residues. Germline CDR1 reads MGHRA; CDR2 reads YSYEKL. CDR3 DNA sequence: TGCGCCAACAGCCAAGATCCGGGGGGGCGCGTCGCCCCGTTCTTT. Protein sequence: CANSQDPGGRVAPFF.

The chain has TRBV30 and TRBJ1-1, with D perhaps TRBD1 (5 bases). The V end lost 5 bases, the J end lost 1 base, and 11 bases lay between the germline ends. The germline CDR1 and CDR2 sequences are GTSNPN and SVGIG (reference sequence). The CDR3 totals 13 residues. Here the CDR3 reads CAWRGGKNTEAFF. The CDR3 DNA sequence: TGTGCCTGGCGGGGGGGGAAGAACACTGAAGCTTTCTTT.

V gene TRBV6-5 combines with J gene TRBJ2-7; 10 bases align to TRBD1. Germline loops: CDR1 MNHEY, CDR2 SVGAGI. This CDR3 has 14 amino acids. The trim removed 6 bases at V and 5 bases at J, leaving 7 bases unmatched. This CDR3 is CASSRQGAPDEQYF. The CDR3 bases are TGTGCCAGCAGCAGACAGGGGGCCCCCGACGAGCAGTACTTC.

This chain links TRBV4-1 with TRBJ2-1; D is perhaps TRBD2 (5 bases). V lost 2 bases, J lost 6 bases, and 11 bases lay in between. Germline assignment: CDR1 MGHRA and CDR2 YSYEKL. This CDR3 comprises 14 residues. Written as DNA, the CDR3 is TGCGCCAGCAGCCAACGTCTAGCCCCCAATGAGCAGTTCTTC. Translated: CASSQRLAPNEQFF.

V and J are TRBV7-2 and TRBJ2-7, with D possibly being TRBD2 (6 bases). V was cut by 3 bases and J by 0 bases, with 9 bases left in between. The CDR3 has 14 residues. CDR1 is SGHTA and CDR2 is FQGNSA in the germline V gene. The CDR3 DNA is TGTGCCAGCAGCTTCGGGGGTACCTCCTACGAGCAGTACTTC. Translating it yields CASSFGGTSYEQYF.